This T cell receptor (beta chain) came from a study of tumor-infiltrating lymphocytes in primary liver carcinoma. This CDR3 contains 15 residues. Germline CDR1 is SEHNR and CDR2 is FQNEAQ (reference sequence). Bulk tissue was left unsorted, and RNA and DNA were co-extracted from approximately 20-30 mg of it. The patients carried chronic HBV infection and had received no treatment. There were five separate regions sampled from each tumor. In regard to this clonotype: The conserved phenylalanine or tryptophan normally closing the CDR3 is absent here, so this likely arose from a read error.

cDNA specific to TCR beta was made from around 450 ng of total RNA, with a constant-region primer employed for priming. ARM-PCR, slightly modified, supplied the TCR beta libraries through three nested multiplex PCR rounds. TRBV1-TRBV30 forward primers paired with a C-beta reverse primer were used in the first two PCR rounds, which ran roughly 9 cycles each. Each CDR3 protein gets one entry after TCRdb re-called the multiplex PCR reads with MiXCR. The sample gives roughly 190,000 distinct CDR3 sequences, 70% to 90% of which show up once; around a sixth is in the top ten. This receptor was identified in a man in his forties with primary liver carcinoma and hepatitis B virus infection. V is TRBV7-9 and J is TRBJ2-3; 7 bases fit TRBD2. The material sequenced was tumor tissue from primary liver carcinoma. CDR3 residues: CAGSLNSAGTDTQYY. The CDR3 nucleotides read TGTGCCGGCAGCTTAAATTCAGCGGGAACAGATACGCAGTATTAT.